This T cell receptor (beta chain) was obtained from a study of blood T cell repertoires in COVID-19. Study overall: Whether acute or convalescent, the COVID-19 samples came from the United States, Italy and Spain. PBMCs, B-cell-depleted T cells, or T cells were the source of the cDNA or gDNA that made up the material.

Source study methods: The assay estimated nucleated cells by amplifying reference gene primers. Measured with immunoSEQ multiplex PCR; TCRdb has only the in-frame clones, and not every one. Clone size and V and J calls were adopted from that table, with D and trimming inferred from the DNA. The sample shows 100,000 to 150,000 clones, around 74% of them seen only once. Unmatched junction bases numbered 9, after V lost 5 bases and J lost 5 bases. Germline V CDR1 and CDR2: SNHLY, FYNNEI. The length of the CDR3 is 15 residues. The chain employs TRBV2 and TRBJ1-1, with 9 bases identical to TRBD1. The receptor's source is a man in his sixties with acute or convalescent COVID-19. The sample comprised peripheral blood. The DNA for the CDR3 is TGTGCCAGCAGTCCCGGACAGGGGCCAAGAACTGAAGCTTTCTTT. Amino acids: CASSPGQGPRTEAFF.